This T cell receptor beta chain was recovered during a study of OX40 agonist ivuxolimab in advanced cancers. Study context: Patients were dosed intravenously with ivuxolimab at 0.01 to 10 mg/kg every 2 weeks.

Prior autoimmune disease or systemic immunosuppression barred patients. Only in-frame clones appear in the TCRdb table, and some are missing; sequencing was by immunoSEQ multiplex PCR. The sample consists of some 66,000 clones, 83% of them appearing once. Points from the study as a whole: On average, CD8+ T cells showed a greater number of expanded clones than CD4+. Antigen targets of the expanded peripheral T cells went undetermined.

The germline V gene has CDR1 KGHSH and CDR2 LQKENI. With 3 bases clipped from V and 4 bases from J, the junction kept 5 bases outside the gene matches. This CDR3 spans 17 amino acids. To note about this clone: Its antigen remains unidentified.

V is TRBV18 and J is TRBJ2-6; 11 bases line up with TRBD1. This material consisted of CD4+ or CD8+ T cells sorted from blood, taken in a trial of the OX40 agonist ivuxolimab. This TCR derives from an adult with an advanced solid tumor such as melanoma, head and neck, liver or kidney cancer. Written as DNA, the CDR3 is TGTGCCAGCTCACCCAGGACAGGGGGCCAAGGGGCCAACGTCCTGACTTTC. Translation: CASSPRTGGQGANVLTF. Complete variable domain (other parts from reference TRBV18 and TRBJ2-6): NAGVMQNPRHLVRRRGQEARLRCSPMKGHSHVYWYRQLPEEGLKFMVYLQKENIIDESGMPKERFSAEFPKEGPSILRIQQVVRGDSAAYFCASSPRTGGQGANVLTFGAGSRLTVL.